One sample yielded the 31 T cell receptor beta chains listed below, sequenced in a study of cytomegalovirus exposure and HLA in healthy donors. The PCR contained 60 Vbeta and 13 Jbeta primers. Repertoires were generated with immunoSEQ multiplex PCR, while TCRdb's copy carries only in-frame clones and drops some. The sample consists of 150,000 to 200,000 clones, 70% to 85% of them appearing once. The sample was PBMCs. The receptors were sampled from a man aged 40-49 years in good health and CMV-seropositive.

The chain employs TRBV6-5 and TRBJ2-7, with 9 bases lining up with TRBD2. The CDR3 contains 16 residues. Germline V gene sequence: CDR1 MNHEY, CDR2 SVGAGI. V shed 0 bases, J shed 4 bases, and the junction held 7 bases outside the gene matches. The CDR3 DNA reads TGTGCCAGCAGTTACTCCGCGCGGGGGGGACCGTACGAGCAGTACTTC. Translated: CASSYSARGGPYEQYF.

This chain connects TRBV5-1 to TRBJ2-1; 9 bases fit TRBD2. Germline loops: CDR1 SGHRS, CDR2 YFSETQ. J was trimmed by 9 bases and V by 0 bases; bases with no gene match: 10. The CDR3 is 16 residues long. CDR3 loop: CASSLVSSGTFGEQFF. The DNA for the CDR3 is TGCGCCAGCAGCTTGGTTTCTAGCGGGACTTTTGGTGAGCAGTTCTTC.

The rearrangement links TRBV7-3 to TRBJ2-1; 13 nucleotides line up with TRBD2. Germline V CDR1 and CDR2: SGHTA, FQGTGA. The CDR3 runs to 14 residues. The junction had 3 bases not matched to a gene; V was cut back by 5 bases and J by 8 bases. The CDR3 DNA is TGTGCCAGCAGCCCCGGGACTAGCGGGGATGAGCAGTTCTTC. As protein: CASSPGTSGDEQFF.

The rearrangement joins TRBV6-5 to TRBJ1-1; 9 nucleotides match TRBD1. With V trimmed by 10 bases and J by 5 bases, 8 bases remained unmatched. CDR3 length equals 13 residues. Germline lookup yields CDR1 MNHEY and CDR2 SVGAGI. The CDR3 loop reads CATSDRGGTEAFF. CDR3 coding DNA: TGTGCCACCTCGGACAGGGGAGGGACTGAAGCTTTCTTT.

This clone is a singleton in its sample. The chain combines TRBV5-4 with TRBJ2-2; 14 bases align to TRBD2. V dropped 4 bases and J dropped 6; count of bases not matched to a gene: 5. CDR3 length: 16 amino acids. Per germline, CDR1 SGHNT and CDR2 YYREEE (reference sequence). CDR3 in amino acids: CASSLTSGGAPGELFF. The CDR3 coding sequence is TGTGCCAGCAGCCTGACTAGCGGGGGGGCCCCCGGGGAGCTGTTTTTT.

V usage is TRBV6-1 and J usage is TRBJ1-6, with 10 bases that match TRBD1. CDR3 length: 19 amino acids. Germline loops: CDR1 MNHNS, CDR2 SASEGT. The V gene end was trimmed by 1 base and the J gene end by 1 base; junction bases not matched to a gene: 7. For the CDR3, the DNA is TGTGCCAGCAGTGAAGGCGGTTGGACAGGGGGTTCCTATAATTCACCCCTCCACTTT. Amino acid sequence: CASSEGGWTGGSYNSPLHF.

This clone has more than one count but fewer than ten. This chain links TRBV27 with TRBJ2-7; 7 bases line up with TRBD1. The CDR3 loop spans 15 amino acids. V shed 5 bases and J 0 bases; nucleotides not matched to a gene: 7. Germline values: CDR1 MNHEY, CDR2 SMNVEV (reference sequence). The chain's CDR3 is CASSLQTGYSYEQYF. The CDR3 bases are TGTGCCAGCAGTCTACAGACAGGGTACTCCTACGAGCAGTACTTC.

The chain links TRBV5-1 to TRBJ2-7; 12 positions match TRBD1. The length of the CDR3 is 14 residues. V shed 0 bases, J shed 7 bases, and the junction held 2 bases outside the gene matches. The germline V gene encodes CDR1 SGHRS and CDR2 YFSETQ. The CDR3 protein is CASSLGDRGREQYF. CDR3 bases: TGCGCCAGCAGCTTGGGGGACAGGGGGCGTGAGCAGTACTTC.

The chain is built from TRBV5-6 and TRBJ1-2, with D tentatively TRBD1 (6 bases). From germline, CDR1 is SGHDT and CDR2 YYEEEE. V was trimmed by 4 bases and J by 4 bases, leaving 17 bases between them. CDR3 size: 15 residues. The CDR3 DNA follows: TGTGCCAGCAGCCCGCAACAGGGCCTCTTCTATGGCTACACCTTC. Amino acids: CASSPQQGLFYGYTF.

The chain employs TRBV18 and TRBJ1-5; 10 bases fit TRBD1. V lost 4 bases, J lost 3 bases, and 6 bases stayed unmatched. The length of the CDR3 is 16 residues. Germline V lookup: CDR1 KGHSH, CDR2 LQKENI. CDR3 sequence: CASSLGQGGNNQPQHF. The CDR3 nucleotides are TGTGCCAGCTCACTCGGACAGGGGGGCAACAATCAGCCCCAGCATTTT. Combining the CDR3 with reference TRBV18 and TRBJ1-5 gives the whole variable domain NAGVMQNPRHLVRRRGQEARLRCSPMKGHSHVYWYRQLPEEGLKFMVYLQKENIIDESGMPKERFSAEFPKEGPSILRIQQVVRGDSAAYFCASSLGQGGNNQPQHFGDGTRLSIL.

The V gene is TRBV2, the J gene TRBJ2-3, with 8 bases that match TRBD2. J was trimmed by 1 base and V by 6 bases; bases with no gene match: 9. This CDR3 region has 16 residues. Germline V gene data show CDR1 as SNHLY and CDR2 as FYNNEI. This CDR3 reads CASSPGLATRTDTQYF. CDR3 coding DNA: TGTGCCAGCAGCCCCGGACTAGCCACCCGCACAGATACGCAGTATTTT. Together with reference TRBV2 and TRBJ2-3, the CDR3 gives the full variable domain: EPEVTQTPSHQVTQMGQEVILRCVPISNHLYFYWYRQILGQKVEFLVSFYNNEISEKSEIFDDQFSVERPDGSNFTLKIRSTKLEDSAMYFCASSPGLATRTDTQYFGPGTRLTVL.

This chain connects TRBV2 to TRBJ2-7; TRBD2 aligns across 9 bases. The CDR3 length is 17 residues. Germline V lookup: CDR1 SNHLY, CDR2 FYNNEI. V lost 4 bases and J lost 3; bases outside the gene matches: 13. CDR3 amino acids: CASSARQGRGGRYEQYF. The CDR3, as DNA: TGTGCCAGCAGTGCACGGCAAGGGCGGGGGGGCCGCTACGAGCAGTACTTC.

The V gene is TRBV11-2, the J gene TRBJ2-3; 7 bases line up with TRBD1. The germline gives CDR1 SGHAT, CDR2 FQNNGV. The CDR3 consists of 15 residues. V was pared by 4 bases and J by 0 bases, with 4 bases of the junction left unmatched. Here the CDR3 DNA reads TGTGCCAGCAGCTCACGGACAGGTAGCACAGATACGCAGTATTTT. Its protein product is CASSSRTGSTDTQYF. Drawing the rest from reference TRBV11-2 and TRBJ2-3, the complete variable domain is EAGVAQSPRYKIIEKRQSVAFWCNPISGHATLYWYQQILGQGPKLLIQFQNNGVVDDSQLPKDRFSAERLKGVDSTLKIQPAKLEDSAVYLCASSSRTGSTDTQYFGPGTRLTVL.

The V and J genes are TRBV6-5 and TRBJ1-4, with unresolved D. This CDR3 contains 13 residues. Trimming took off 6 bases at V and 6 bases at J, with 11 bases between the two ends. In germline, CDR1 is MNHEY, CDR2 SVGAGI. CDR3 in amino acids: CASRRTVDEKLFF. The CDR3 coding sequence is TGTGCCAGCAGGCGAACAGTGGATGAAAAACTGTTTTTT.

The chain combines TRBV7-9 with TRBJ1-1; maybe TRBD1 (6 bases). V shed 5 bases and J shed 6 bases, with 16 bases lying between them. The CDR3 has 14 amino acids. Looked up from germline, CDR1 is SEHNR and CDR2 is FQNEAQ (reference sequence). CDR3 sequence (DNA): TGTGCCAGCAGCCCACAGGGCTTTCAGGCTGAAGCTTTCTTT. Translating gives CASSPQGFQAEAFF.

V and J are TRBV6-4 and TRBJ1-5; 10 positions match TRBD1. Trimming took 6 bases from V and 8 from J; bases not matched to a gene: 4. The CDR3 covers 13 residues. Looked up from germline, CDR1 is MRHNA and CDR2 is SNTAGT. The CDR3 DNA sequence: TGTGCCAGCAGCCTGGACAGGGGGAAGCCCCAGCATTTT. This encodes CASSLDRGKPQHF.

CDR3 residues: CASKPSGVMNTEAFF. In nucleotides, the CDR3 is TGTGCCAGCAAGCCCTCAGGGGTTATGAACACTGAAGCTTTCTTT. The chain uses TRBV7-2 and TRBJ1-1, with D tentatively TRBD1 (6 bases). V was trimmed by 7 bases and J by 0 bases, leaving 15 bases between them. Germline V gives CDR1 SGHTA, CDR2 FQGNSA. This CDR3 is built from 15 residues.

The rearrangement joins TRBV10-3 to TRBJ2-1, with D hard to call. The V gene lost 0 bases and the J gene lost 5 bases, with 14 bases spanning the gap. Germline V gene data show CDR1 as ENHRY and CDR2 as SYGVKD. The CDR3 covers 16 residues. The chain's CDR3 is CAISESWADLNNEQFF. The DNA for the CDR3 is TGTGCCATCAGTGAGTCCTGGGCAGACCTTAACAATGAGCAGTTCTTC.

The genes are TRBV2 and TRBJ2-1; no firm D call. Germline V gene sequence: CDR1 SNHLY, CDR2 FYNNEI. Trimming took 5 bases from V and 10 from J, leaving 9 bases between them. This CDR3 contains 11 residues. This CDR3 is CASSYLLEQFF. The CDR3 coding sequence is TGTGCCAGCAGTTACCTCCTAGAGCAGTTCTTC.

The chain combines TRBV28 with TRBJ2-2; TRBD2 might be the D (5 bases). Trimming pared 3 bases from V and 5 bases from J, leaving 16 bases between. CDR1 MDHEN and CDR2 SYDVKM come from the germline V gene. This CDR3 is 16 amino acids long. The CDR3: CASSFFRGGGTGELFF. The CDR3, as DNA: TGTGCCAGCAGTTTCTTTCGCGGAGGAGGAACCGGGGAGCTGTTTTTT.

This sequence joins TRBV7-9 and TRBJ2-3, with a tentative D call TRBD2 (7 bases). V lost 5 bases to trimming and J lost 2 bases, with 14 bases between them. The CDR3 sequence is 15 residues long. Germline loops: CDR1 SEHNR, CDR2 FQNEAQ (reference sequence). The CDR3 sequence is CASSHGGPPTDTQYF. The CDR3 DNA is TGTGCCAGCAGCCACGGGGGGCCTCCCACAGATACGCAGTATTTT.

The gene calls are TRBV5-1 and TRBJ2-5, with 9 nucleotides matching TRBD2. Germline loops: CDR1 SGHRS, CDR2 YFSETQ. The CDR3 runs 16 residues. Unmatched junction bases numbered 5, after V lost 0 bases and J lost 2 bases. The CDR3 DNA reads as TGCGCCAGCAGCTTGGCCGGGCTAGCGGGACAAGAGACCCAGTACTTC. It yields the protein CASSLAGLAGQETQYF.

CDR3 region: CASSGGQGKGEKLFF. CDR3 nucleotides: TGTGCCAGCAGCGGGGGACAGGGGAAGGGTGAAAAACTGTTTTTT. The chain is built from TRBV9 and TRBJ1-4, with 10 bases matching TRBD1. From germline, CDR1 is SGDLS and CDR2 YYNGEE. The junction had 6 bases not matched to a gene; V was cut back by 3 bases and J by 7 bases. The CDR3 length is 15 residues.

CDR3 sequence (DNA): TGCGCCAGCAGCCAACAGTACCAAGAGACCCAGTACTTC. Protein: CASSQQYQETQYF. The J gene is TRBJ2-5, the V gene TRBV4-1; D is uncertain. Germline V lookup: CDR1 MGHRA, CDR2 YSYEKL. Trimming took off 2 bases at V and 0 bases at J, with 4 bases between the two ends. The CDR3 length is 13 residues.

The chain has TRBV4-1 and TRBJ2-7, with 7 bases that match TRBD1. Trimming cost V 0 bases and J 7 bases; bases outside gene matches: 6. The CDR3 has 14 amino acids. From germline, CDR1 is MGHRA and CDR2 YSYEKL. CDR3 in DNA: TGCGCCAGCAGCCAAGATAAGGGGGCGCGGGAGCAGTACTTC. Translated, it gives CASSQDKGAREQYF.

The chain couples TRBV10-3 to TRBJ1-3; D remains ambiguous. Germline V gives CDR1 ENHRY, CDR2 SYGVKD. Trimming stripped 0 bases from V and 0 bases from J, with 9 bases between. The CDR3 extends over 16 amino acids. In DNA form, the CDR3 reads TGTGCCATCAGTGAGTCCGGGGATTACTCTGGAAACACCATATATTTT. This encodes CAISESGDYSGNTIYF.

The chain joins TRBV2 to TRBJ2-3, with 8 bases that match TRBD1. The CDR3 has 14 amino acids. With 5 bases clipped from V and 4 bases from J, the junction kept 5 bases outside the gene matches. Germline lookup yields CDR1 SNHLY and CDR2 FYNNEI. CDR3 in amino acids: CASSRTGQSDTQYF. The DNA for the CDR3 is TGTGCCAGCAGTAGGACAGGGCAGTCAGATACGCAGTATTTT.

V is TRBV6-1 and J is TRBJ2-5; no definite D call. V was shortened by 2 bases and J by 2 bases, with 9 bases between the two germline ends. Germline values: CDR1 MNHNS, CDR2 SASEGT. This CDR3 has 14 residues. For the CDR3, the DNA is TGTGCCAGCAGTGAACCCCAACAGCAAGAGACCCAGTACTTC. The encoded protein is CASSEPQQQETQYF.

This clone was counted between two and nine times. The rearrangement joins TRBV4-2 to TRBJ1-2; D ambiguous. Germline V gene sequence: CDR1 LGHNA, CDR2 YNFKEQ. The CDR3 covers 15 residues. V lost 2 bases, J lost 5 bases, and 15 bases lay in between. DNA of the CDR3: TGTGCCAGCAGCCAACGTGAAACGGGTGTATATGGCTACACCTTC. Its protein is CASSQRETGVYGYTF.

Only one count was recorded for this clone. The chain employs TRBV5-1 and TRBJ1-1; weak D call: TRBD1 (6 bases). The V end lost 2 bases, the J end lost 0 bases, and 14 bases lay between the germline ends. The CDR3 is made up of 16 amino acids. Germline loops: CDR1 SGHRS, CDR2 YFSETQ. In DNA, the CDR3 is TGCGCCAGCAGCTTCGGGACACTTATGATGAACACTGAAGCTTTCTTT. It is translated as CASSFGTLMMNTEAFF.

The chain links TRBV7-9 to TRBJ1-5; perhaps TRBD1 as D (5 bases). The CDR3 runs to 15 residues. The ends were cut back, 3 bases at V and 6 bases at J, with 15 bases in the middle. Germline CDR1 and CDR2: SEHNR and FQNEAQ (reference sequence). CDR3 sequence (DNA): TGTGCCAGCAGCTTGGGGTTCCAGGGATTTCAGCCCCAGCATTTT. Translation gives CASSLGFQGFQPQHF.